The clone carrying this T cell receptor (beta chain) was seen just once. Its antigen is undetermined. The data are from a study of cytomegalovirus exposure and HLA in healthy donors. Findings and caveats of the study: Later on, analysis showed that most CMV-associated TCR beta chains appeared to be HLA-restricted.

A multiplex PCR was run with 60 Vbeta primers and 13 Jbeta primers. Sequenced by immunoSEQ multiplex PCR; TCRdb stores in-frame clones only, minus some. The table has 50,000 to 65,000 clones, 60% to 80% seen once. Looked up from germline, CDR1 is SEHNR and CDR2 is FQNEAQ (reference sequence). This CDR3 region has 17 residues. The receptor comes from a middle-aged woman in good health and CMV-seropositive. This rearrangement joins TRBV7-9 to TRBJ2-5, with 12 bases lining up with TRBD2. The J call is uncertain, as TRBJ2-7 better fits the DNA end. The specimen sequenced was PBMCs. The CDR3 protein is CASSLTRTSGTAYEQYF. As DNA, the CDR3 is TGTGCCAGCAGCTTAACAAGGACTAGCGGGACAGCGTACGAGCAGTACTTC.